The clone carrying this TCR beta chain has just a few counts. This specimen belongs to a study of control samples from healthy donors and cancer patients. Only in-frame clones appear in the TCRdb table, and some are missing; sequencing was by immunoSEQ multiplex PCR. The profile shows about 180,000 clones, more than 80% of them singletons. Germline V gives CDR1 SNHLY, CDR2 FYNNEI. This CDR3 spans 14 amino acids. Trimming stripped 3 bases from V and 1 base from J, with 9 bases between. The chain carries TRBV2 and TRBJ1-1, with D perhaps matching TRBD1 (5 bases). This clonotype was sampled from a man under 40 in good health. Sequences were obtained from blood. CDR3 DNA: TGTGCCAGCAGTGAGGGTGGGGGGAACACTGAAGCTTTCTTT. It codes for CASSEGGGNTEAFF.